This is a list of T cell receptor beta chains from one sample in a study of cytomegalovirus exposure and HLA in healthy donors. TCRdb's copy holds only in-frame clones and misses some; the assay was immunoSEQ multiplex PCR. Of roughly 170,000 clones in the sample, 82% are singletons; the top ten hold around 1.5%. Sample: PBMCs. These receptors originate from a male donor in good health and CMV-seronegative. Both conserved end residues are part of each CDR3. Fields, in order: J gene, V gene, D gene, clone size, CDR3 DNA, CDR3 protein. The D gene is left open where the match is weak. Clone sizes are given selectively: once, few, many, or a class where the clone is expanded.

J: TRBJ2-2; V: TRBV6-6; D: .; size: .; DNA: TGTGCCAGCAGGCGGGGACCGACCGGGGAGCTGTTTTTT; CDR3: CASRRGPTGELFF
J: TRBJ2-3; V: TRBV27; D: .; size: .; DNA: TGTGCCAGCAGTCCTCCTATGGATACGCAGTATTTT; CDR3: CASSPPMDTQYF
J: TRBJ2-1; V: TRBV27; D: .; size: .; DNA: TGTGCCAGCAGTCCCCTTCGCAATGAGCAGTTCTTC; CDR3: CASSPLRNEQFF
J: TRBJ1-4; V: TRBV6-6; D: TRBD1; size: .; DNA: TGTGCCAGCAGCGATCAGGGGGCTGGAAAACTGTTTTTT; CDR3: CASSDQGAGKLFF
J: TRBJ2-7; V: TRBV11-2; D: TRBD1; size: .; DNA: TGTGCCAGCTCTCCCAGGGGGCGGTACGAGCAGTACTTC; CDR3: CASSPRGRYEQYF
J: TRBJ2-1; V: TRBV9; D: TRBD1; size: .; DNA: TGTGCCAGCAGCGTGATGGACAGGCTTTCCTACAATGAGCAGTTCTTC; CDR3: CASSVMDRLSYNEQFF
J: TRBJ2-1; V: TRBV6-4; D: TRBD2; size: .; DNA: TGTGCCAGCAGTGCTACTAGCGGGAGGGGACTGAGCTCCTACAATGAGCAGTTCTTC; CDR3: CASSATSGRGLSSYNEQFF
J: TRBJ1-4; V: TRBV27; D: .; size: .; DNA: TGTGCCAGCGGGCGGGGGGGCCTTGAAAAACTGTTTTTT; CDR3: CASGRGGLEKLFF
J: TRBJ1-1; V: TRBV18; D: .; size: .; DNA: TGTGCCAGCTCACCACGCAGGAACACTGAAGCTTTCTTT; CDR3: CASSPRRNTEAFF
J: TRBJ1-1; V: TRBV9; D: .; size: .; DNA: TGTGCCAGCAGCGTAGGGGCGCCGAACACTGAAGCTTTCTTT; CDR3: CASSVGAPNTEAFF
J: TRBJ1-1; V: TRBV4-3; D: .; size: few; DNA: TGCGCCAGCAGCCAAGGTAGAGCCAACACTGAAGCTTTCTTT; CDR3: CASSQGRANTEAFF
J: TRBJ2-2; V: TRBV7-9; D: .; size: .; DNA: TGTGCCAGCAGCTTACGATCGGGGGTGAACACCGGGGAGCTGTTTTTT; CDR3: CASSLRSGVNTGELFF
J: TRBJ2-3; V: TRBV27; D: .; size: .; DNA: TGTGCCAGCTGGAGCCTGGCCCCAGATACGCAGTATTTT; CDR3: CASWSLAPDTQYF
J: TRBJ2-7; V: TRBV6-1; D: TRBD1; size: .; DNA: TGTGCCAGCAGTGATGTCCGGACAGGGCGATACGAGCAGTACTTC; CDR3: CASSDVRTGRYEQYF
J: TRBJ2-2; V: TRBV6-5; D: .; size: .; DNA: TGTGCCAGCAGTGACAGTAGCACCGGGGAGCTGTTTTTT; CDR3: CASSDSSTGELFF
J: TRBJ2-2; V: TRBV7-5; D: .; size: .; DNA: TGTGCCAGAAGCTTGGACGGGAGCCGAACCGGGGAGCTGTTTTTT; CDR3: CARSLDGSRTGELFF
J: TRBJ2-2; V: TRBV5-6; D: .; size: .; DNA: TGTGCCAGCAGCCTTACACGAAACACCGGGGAGCTGTTTTTT; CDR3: CASSLTRNTGELFF
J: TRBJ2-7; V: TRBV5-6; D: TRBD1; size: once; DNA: TGTGCCAGCAGCCCCCCCGGGACAGGGGGACACGAGCAGTACTTC; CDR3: CASSPPGTGGHEQYF
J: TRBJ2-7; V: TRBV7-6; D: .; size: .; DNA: TGTGCCAGCAGCCGGACAGAGAGCGAGCAGTACTTC; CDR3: CASSRTESEQYF
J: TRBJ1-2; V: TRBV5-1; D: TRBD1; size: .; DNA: TGCGCCAGCAGCTCCGGGACAGACTATGGCTACACCTTC; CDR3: CASSSGTDYGYTF
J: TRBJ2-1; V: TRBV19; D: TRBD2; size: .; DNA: TGTGCCAGTAGAAAATTCTACGGGGGGTCCTACAATGAGCAGTTCTTC; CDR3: CASRKFYGGSYNEQFF
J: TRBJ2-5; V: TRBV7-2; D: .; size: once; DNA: TGTGCCAGCAGCCGCGGTCGGGAGCAGTACTTC; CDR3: CASSRGREQYF
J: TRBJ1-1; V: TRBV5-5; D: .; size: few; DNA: TGTGCCAGCAGCTTGGGTCTAGCGGGGACTGAAGCTTTCTTT; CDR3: CASSLGLAGTEAFF
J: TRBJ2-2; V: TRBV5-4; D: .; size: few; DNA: TGTGCCAGCAGCACGGGCGGGTCCTCCCCGAACACCGGGGAGCTGTTTTTT; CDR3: CASSTGGSSPNTGELFF
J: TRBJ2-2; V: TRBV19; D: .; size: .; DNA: TGTGCCAGTAGGAAGTATGGGCCTAATCCCGGGGAGCTGTTTTTT; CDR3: CASRKYGPNPGELFF
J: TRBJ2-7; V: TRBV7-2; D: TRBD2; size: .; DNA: TGTGCCAGCAGCTTAGAAGGCGGGAGCTCCCACGAGCAGTACTTC; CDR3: CASSLEGGSSHEQYF
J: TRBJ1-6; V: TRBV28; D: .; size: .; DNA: TGTGCCAGCAGTTTTGAGGTTTCACCCCTCCACTTT; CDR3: CASSFEVSPLHF
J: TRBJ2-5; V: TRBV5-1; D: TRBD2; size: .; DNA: TGCGCCAGCAGCTTGGACGGGAGGGGCCAAGAGACCCAGTACTTC; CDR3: CASSLDGRGQETQYF
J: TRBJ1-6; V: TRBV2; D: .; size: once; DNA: TGTGCCAGCAGTTCGGACAGTTATAATTCACCCCTCCACTTT; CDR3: CASSSDSYNSPLHF
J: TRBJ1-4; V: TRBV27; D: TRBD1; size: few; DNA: TGTGCCAGCAGTTTCCAGGGGGCGCGTGAAAAACTGTTTTTT; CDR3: CASSFQGAREKLFF
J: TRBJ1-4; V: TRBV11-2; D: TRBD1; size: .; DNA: TGTGCCAGCAGCTTACAACCGGGACAGGGGGGAAATGAAAAACTGTTTTTT; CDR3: CASSLQPGQGGNEKLFF
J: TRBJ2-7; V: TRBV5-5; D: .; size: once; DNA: TGTGCCAGCAGGACTTTAGGAAACGACTACGAGCAGTACTTC; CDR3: CASRTLGNDYEQYF
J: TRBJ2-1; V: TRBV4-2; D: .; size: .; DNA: TGTGCCAGCAGCCATCTACTAGTATTATCGTACAATGAGCAGTTCTTC; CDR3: CASSHLLVLSYNEQFF
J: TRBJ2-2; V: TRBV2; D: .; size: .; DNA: TGTGCCAGCAGGGGGGGACCCACCGGGGAGCTGTTTTTT; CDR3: CASRGGPTGELFF
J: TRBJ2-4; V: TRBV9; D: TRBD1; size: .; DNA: TGTGCCAGCAGCAAAGGGGCAGGGGGCGGTGAGAACATTCAGTACTTC; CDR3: CASSKGAGGGENIQYF
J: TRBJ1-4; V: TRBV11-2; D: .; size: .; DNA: TGTGCCAGCAGCCTAGGGGAGGTTAATGAAAAACTGTTTTTT; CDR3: CASSLGEVNEKLFF
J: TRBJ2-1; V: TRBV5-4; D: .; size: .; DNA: TGTGCCAGCAGCCGGGACTCGAGCTCCTACAATGAGCAGTTCTTC; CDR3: CASSRDSSSYNEQFF
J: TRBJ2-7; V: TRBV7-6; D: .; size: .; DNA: TGTGCCAGCAGCTTGGCCCAGCGTAGGGAGCAGTACTTC; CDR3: CASSLAQRREQYF
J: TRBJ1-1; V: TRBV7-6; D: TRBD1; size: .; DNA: TGTGCCAGCAGCTTAGTCCAGGGGGCGCCCACTGAAGCTTTCTTT; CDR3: CASSLVQGAPTEAFF
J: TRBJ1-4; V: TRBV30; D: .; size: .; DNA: TGTGCCTCCCAGGGGAAGGAGGTTCGGCTGTTTTTT; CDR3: CASQGKEVRLFF
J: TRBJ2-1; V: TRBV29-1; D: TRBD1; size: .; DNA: TGCAGCGTTGACGGGCAGGGGACAGATGAGCAGTTCTTC; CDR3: CSVDGQGTDEQFF
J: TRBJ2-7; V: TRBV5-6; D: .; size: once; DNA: TGTGCCAGCAGCTCCCAGGGCTACGAGCAGTACTTC; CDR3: CASSSQGYEQYF
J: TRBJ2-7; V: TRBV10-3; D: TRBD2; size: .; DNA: TGTGCCATCACTGTCGCTAGCGGGGCCTCCTACGAGCAGTACTTC; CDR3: CAITVASGASYEQYF
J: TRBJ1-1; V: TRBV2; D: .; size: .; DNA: TGTGCCAGCAGAATGAGACAGGAGGAAGCTTTCTTT; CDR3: CASRMRQEEAFF
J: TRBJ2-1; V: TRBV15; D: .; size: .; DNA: TGTGCCACCAGCAGAGATACCGGGACCTACAATGAGCAGTTCTTC; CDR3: CATSRDTGTYNEQFF
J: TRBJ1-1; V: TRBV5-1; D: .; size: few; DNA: TGCGCCAGCGGGTTGGTGGGCGAGAACACTGAAGCTTTCTTT; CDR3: CASGLVGENTEAFF
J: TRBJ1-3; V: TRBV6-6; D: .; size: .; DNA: TGTGCCAGCATTGGGGGGGGCATCGGAAACACCATATATTTT; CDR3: CASIGGGIGNTIYF
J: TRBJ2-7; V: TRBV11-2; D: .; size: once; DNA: TGTGCCAGCAGCTCAGGTCCCTACGAGCAGTACTTC; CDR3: CASSSGPYEQYF
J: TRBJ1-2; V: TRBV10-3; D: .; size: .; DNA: TGTGCCATCAGTGAAATGGAGGACTATGGCTACACCTTC; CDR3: CAISEMEDYGYTF
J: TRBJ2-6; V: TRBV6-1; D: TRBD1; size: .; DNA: TGTGCCAGCAGTGCCGGACAGGGCCCTTCGGGTGGGGCCAACGTCCTGACTTTC; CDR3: CASSAGQGPSGGANVLTF